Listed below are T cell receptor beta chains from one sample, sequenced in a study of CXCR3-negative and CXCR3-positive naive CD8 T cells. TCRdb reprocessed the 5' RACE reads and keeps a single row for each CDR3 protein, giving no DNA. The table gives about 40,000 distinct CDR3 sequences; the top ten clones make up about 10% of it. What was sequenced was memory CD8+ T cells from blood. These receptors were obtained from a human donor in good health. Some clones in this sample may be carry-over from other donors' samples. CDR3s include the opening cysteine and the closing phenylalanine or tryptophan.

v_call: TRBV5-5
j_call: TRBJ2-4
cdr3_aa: CASSLYGQEESKNIQYF

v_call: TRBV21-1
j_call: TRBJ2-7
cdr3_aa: CASSKFASNYEQYF

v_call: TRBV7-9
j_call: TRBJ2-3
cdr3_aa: CASSPPGQGVEDTQYF

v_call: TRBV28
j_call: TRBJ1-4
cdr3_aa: CASSLLSSGAGHEKLFF

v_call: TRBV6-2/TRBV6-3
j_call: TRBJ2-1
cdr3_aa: CASSYYGQGGTNEQFF

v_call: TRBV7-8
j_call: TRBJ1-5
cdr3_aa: CASSFADSSNQPQHF

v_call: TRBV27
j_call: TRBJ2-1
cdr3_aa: CASSFRSSGVEQFF

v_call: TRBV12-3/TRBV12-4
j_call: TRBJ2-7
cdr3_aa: CASSLVAYEQYF

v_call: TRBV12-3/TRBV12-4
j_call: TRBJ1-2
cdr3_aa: CASTPTGTVNYGYTF

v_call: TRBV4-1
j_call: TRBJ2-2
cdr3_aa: CASSLPSGANTGELFF